This record looks at one T cell receptor beta chain sequence and its context. The sample comes from a study of blood T cell repertoires in COVID-19. For the study at large: Italy, Spain and the United States were the sources of the convalescent and acute COVID-19 samples. PBMCs, B-cell-depleted T cells, or T cells provided the cDNA or gDNA that made up the material.

Germline CDR1 GTSNPN, CDR2 SVGIG (reference sequence). V shed 0 bases and J shed 1 base, with 4 bases lying between them. The CDR3 sequence is 12 residues long. In the authors' methods: Reference gene primer amplification yielded estimated nucleated cell counts. Only in-frame clones appear in the TCRdb table, and some are missing; sequencing was by immunoSEQ multiplex PCR. V and J calls and clone size are those listed in that table; D and trimming were worked out from the DNA. Among about 200,000 clones listed, 80% to 90% were seen once. The sequence came from a man between 45 and 60 years old with active or convalescent COVID-19. The sample consisted of peripheral blood. This chain joins TRBV30 and TRBJ2-7; no clear D gene. The CDR3 DNA reads TGTGCCTGGAGTGTATATTCCTACGAGCAGTACTTC. Translated, it gives CAWSVYSYEQYF.